Listed below are T cell receptor beta chains from one sample, sequenced in a study of OX40 agonist ivuxolimab in advanced cancers. Profiled with immunoSEQ multiplex PCR; TCRdb holds only in-frame clones, not every one. The sample includes roughly 65,000 clones, around 88% seen only once; the top ten take around 0.86%. Sequenced material: CD4+ or CD8+ T cells sorted from blood, taken in a trial of the OX40 agonist ivuxolimab. These TCRs come from an adult with an advanced solid tumor such as melanoma, head and neck, liver or kidney cancer. Each CDR3 is given with its conserved first and last residue. D genes are given only for firm matches. Where a row states a size, it is once, few, many or the class of an expanded clone; other rows omit it.

v_call	d_call	j_call	cdr3_length	clone_size	cdr3_aa	cdr3_nt
TRBV28	NA	TRBJ2-3	13	many	CASSFGSTDTQYF	TGTGCCAGCAGTTTTGGGAGCACAGATACGCAGTATTTT
TRBV5-8	TRBD1	TRBJ2-1	16	NA	CASSPRYRGFYNEQFF	TGTGCCAGCAGCCCCCGCTACAGGGGTTTCTACAATGAGCAGTTCTTC
TRBV5-1	TRBD2	TRBJ2-1	15	once	CASTQAGGGYNEQFF	TGCGCCAGCACCCAGGCGGGAGGGGGCTACAATGAGCAGTTCTTC
TRBV6-1	NA	TRBJ2-4	16	NA	CASSEWTTGAKNIQYF	TGTGCCAGCAGTGAGTGGACTACTGGGGCCAAAAACATTCAGTACTTC
TRBV6-5	NA	TRBJ1-5	14	NA	CASSYAGGNQPQHF	TGTGCCAGCAGTTATGCAGGGGGCAATCAGCCCCAGCATTTT
TRBV19	NA	TRBJ2-6	16	NA	CASSVNRVSGANVLTF	TGTGCCAGTAGTGTGAACAGGGTCTCTGGGGCCAACGTCCTGACTTTC
TRBV6-4	TRBD2	TRBJ2-3	12	NA	CARVRLAPIQYF	TGTGCCAGAGTCAGACTAGCCCCTATTCAGTATTTT
TRBV29-1	TRBD1	TRBJ1-1	10	NA	CSVDRVEAFF	TGCAGCGTGGACAGGGTTGAAGCTTTCTTT
TRBV7-8	NA	TRBJ2-1	14	once	CASKRFDRVGEQFF	TGTGCCAGCAAAAGATTTGACCGGGTTGGTGAGCAGTTCTTC
TRBV5-4	NA	TRBJ1-6	14	NA	CASSLGRDNSPLHF	TGTGCCAGCAGCCTCGGTCGCGATAATTCACCCCTCCACTTT
TRBV2	NA	TRBJ1-2	13	once	CASSEVGVQSYTF	TGTGCCAGCAGTGAAGTCGGGGTTCAAAGCTACACCTTC
TRBV10-3	NA	TRBJ2-2	16	NA	CAISEGNTGRPGELFF	TGTGCCATCAGTGAGGGGAACACGGGTCGTCCCGGGGAGCTGTTTTTT
TRBV28	TRBD1	TRBJ2-7	15	NA	CASSPPGQGRHEQYF	TGTGCCAGCAGCCCACCGGGACAGGGGAGGCACGAGCAGTACTTC
TRBV19	NA	TRBJ2-3	15	once	CASSIALPGPSPQYF	TGTGCCAGTAGTATAGCACTACCGGGCCCCTCCCCGCAGTATTTT
TRBV5-1	NA	TRBJ2-7	13	NA	CASSLGESYEQYF	TGCGCCAGCAGCTTGGGCGAGTCCTACGAGCAGTACTTC
TRBV7-2	TRBD1	TRBJ1-2	14	NA	CASSAGQGPYGYTF	TGTGCCAGCAGCGCAGGACAGGGTCCCTATGGCTACACCTTC
TRBV5-8	TRBD1	TRBJ2-3	13	NA	CASSLVGGQPAEF	TGTGCCAGCAGCTTGGTAGGGGGACAGCCAGCTGAGTTT
TRBV2	TRBD2	TRBJ2-2	15	NA	CAGSRLAGGAGELFF	TGTGCCGGCTCCAGGCTAGCGGGAGGTGCCGGGGAGCTGTTTTTT
TRBV4-1	NA	TRBJ2-1	16	NA	CASSHRHGVSYNEQFF	TGCGCCAGCAGCCACCGACATGGGGTTTCTTACAATGAGCAGTTCTTC
TRBV28	TRBD1	TRBJ1-1	14	once	CASRTGWGVTEAFF	TGTGCCAGCAGGACAGGGTGGGGTGTTACTGAAGCTTTCTTT
TRBV27	NA	TRBJ1-2	13	NA	CASSRKGGYGYTF	TGTGCCAGCAGTCGTAAAGGGGGCTATGGCTACACCTTC
TRBV5-8	NA	TRBJ1-5	18	medium-sized	CASSPFLATALGHQPQHF	TGTGCCAGCAGCCCGTTTCTTGCTACAGCCCTTGGGCATCAGCCCCAGCATTTT